The following is a T cell receptor (beta chain) sequence with its context. This record belongs to a study of identical twins' blood T cells. Both ends of each TCR cDNA library bore sample-specific barcodes. TCRdb analysed the 5' RACE reads with MiXCR anew, one entry per CDR3 protein. The table includes roughly 340,000 distinct CDR3 sequences, more than 25% detected once. This CDR3 is built from 16 residues. Unmatched junction bases numbered 7, after V lost 5 bases and J lost 7 bases. From germline, CDR1 is MNHEY and CDR2 SVGEGT. This TCR derives from a woman aged 18 to 55 in good health. This chain joins TRBV6-2 or TRBV6-3 and TRBJ2-1; TRBD2 matches at 14 bases. Sequenced input: PBMCs. CDR3 coding DNA: TGTGCCAGCAGTAGGGGACTAGCGGGAGTATATAATGAGCAGTTCTTC. Its protein is CASSRGLAGVYNEQFF.